Sequencing of this T cell receptor beta chain was carried out in a study of tumor and adjacent non-tumor tissue in lung cancer. Study-wide results and limits: Tumor TCR diversity, when higher, was linked to shorter survival.

A modified ARM-PCR protocol with three rounds of nested PCR amplified TCRbeta. TCRdb passed the multiplex PCR reads through MiXCR, listing each CDR3 protein once. The table includes about 86,000 distinct CDR3 sequences, roughly three quarters detected once. The CDR3 extends over 18 amino acids. CDR1 and CDR2 from the germline V gene are MNHNS and SASEGT. This sample's RNA came from whole unsorted tissue. This non-tumor lung sample came from over 3 cm beyond the tumor edge. A note on this clonotype: What it binds is not known. The junction departs from germline at one end; a sequencing error may be responsible.

This TCR was recovered from a woman aged 45-65 years with non-small cell lung cancer. The sample was distant non-tumor lung tissue. This chain links TRBV6-1 with TRBJ2-7, with D tentatively TRBD2 (5 bases). CDR3 region: CASSPLTPGSLSSFEHYF. In DNA, the CDR3 is TGTGCCAGCAGTCCATTAACTCCGGGATCACTAAGCTCCTTCGAGCACTACTTC.